The present T cell receptor beta chain was sequenced within a study of T cell responses to AZD1222 COVID-19 vaccine. Note on this clone: What it binds is unknown.

Germline-derived CDR1 and CDR2 are SGDLS and YYNGEE. This CDR3 comprises 13 residues. V dropped 3 bases and J dropped 5 bases, with 9 bases sitting between them. TCRdb's copy holds only in-frame clones and misses some; the assay was immunoSEQ multiplex PCR. The sample holds 55,000 to 65,000 clones; 80% to 90% are singletons and the top ten take 5% to 6.5%. General study findings and limits: Epitopes outside B.1.351 and B.1.1.7 mutated regions reportedly drew nearly half of spike TCRs. There were mostly white British donors and more females than males, and clonal diversity was possibly underestimated.

The sample was peripheral blood, taken 28 days after the second AZD1222 dose. The sequence came from an adult who received the AZD1222 COVID-19 vaccine. The chain links TRBV9 to TRBJ1-5, with D perhaps matching TRBD1 (6 bases). For the CDR3, the DNA is TGTGCCAGCAGCGAGGGGGACTATCAGCCCCAGCATTTT. Translation gives CASSEGDYQPQHF.